These 6 T cell receptor beta chains share one sample of origin, sequenced in a study of T cells in women clearing cervical HPV infection. Sequenced by immunoSEQ multiplex PCR; TCRdb stores in-frame clones only, minus some. This sample's table has roughly 30,000 clones. The specimen sequenced was blood buffy coat. All receptors come from a woman between 18 and 70 years old with a cervical HPV16 infection that either progressed to CIN3+ or cleared (not recorded which).

To note about this clone: The CDR3 end falls 3 residues outside the read, so it is completed with the germline J gene. Other nucleotide sequences in the sample specify the same CDR3. The chain joins TRBV6-4 to TRBJ2-7, with D possibly matching TRBD1 (6 bases). The CDR3 has 15 residues. With 6 bases removed from V and 3 bases from J, the gap between germline ends came to 18 bases. CDR1 and CDR2 (germline): MRHNA, SNTAGT. The CDR3 is CASRELPTGFYEQYF. The DNA read from the CDR3 is TGTGCCAGCAGAGAACTCCCAACAGGGTTCTACGAG.

Turning to this clone: The read is 3 residues too short to cover the CDR3 end, so that end is filled in from the germline J gene. The chain is built from TRBV19 and TRBJ2-2; 8 positions match TRBD2. Germline V gene data show CDR1 as LNHDA and CDR2 as SQIVND (reference sequence). The CDR3 has 14 amino acids. V trimming: 6 bases; J trimming: 1 base; junction bases outside the gene matches: 1. CDR3 in amino acids: CASRLAVNTGELFF. The covered CDR3 bases are TGTGCCAGTAGACTAGCGGTGAACACCGGGGAG.

Concerning this clone itself: The sequenced fragment ends 3 residues before the CDR3 boundary, so the rest is inferred from the germline J gene. V gene TRBV4-1 combines with J gene TRBJ2-6, with 11 positions matching TRBD2. The CDR3 is 17 residues long. Per germline, CDR1 MGHRA and CDR2 YSYEKL. With V trimmed by 3 bases and J by 1 base, 2 bases remained unmatched. The part of the CDR3 DNA that was read is TGCGCCAGCAGCCACCCTAGCGGGAGGTCTGGGGCCAACGTC. It is translated as CASSHPSGRSGANV. In full, the CDR3 is CASSHPSGRSGANVLTF.

As concerns this clone: The read comes to an end 3 residues before the CDR3 does, leaving the germline J gene to fill in the end. The chain employs TRBV12-3 or TRBV12-4 and TRBJ1-2; no reliable D call. The germline V and J ends were trimmed by 2 bases and 2 bases, with 12 bases remaining between them. The CDR3 has 15 amino acids. CDR3 in amino acids: CASSLRLEGNYGYTF. The CDR3 DNA, read in part, is TGTGCCAGCAGTTTAAGATTGGAGGGCAACTATGGC.

This CDR3 is CSVSETGTSKAFGYTF. Partial CDR3 DNA: TGCAGCGTTAGCGAAACCGGGACAAGTAAAGCGTTTGGC. The V and J genes are TRBV29-1 and TRBJ1-2; tentatively, D is TRBD1 (6 bases). The read falls 3 residues short of the CDR3 end, and the missing part is taken from the germline J gene. CDR1 and CDR2 (germline): SQVTM, ANQGSEA. This CDR3 comprises 16 residues. Trimming cost V 5 bases and J 7 bases, with 26 bases left between them.

As for this clone: The missing CDR3 end, 3 residues past where the read stops, is filled in from the germline J gene. This sequence joins TRBV20-1 and TRBJ2-1, with TRBD2 matching over 7 bases. The CDR3 consists of 16 residues. Germline V gives CDR1 DFQATT, CDR2 SNEGSKA (reference sequence). Unmatched junction bases numbered 13, after V lost 2 bases and J lost 6 bases. CDR3 region: CSARHLRTRSLNEQFF. CDR3 bases read: TGCAGTGCTAGACACCTCAGGACTAGATCCCTCAATGAG.